This T cell receptor beta chain was observed in a study of T cell repertoires in cytomegalovirus infection. Regarding the study as a whole: CMV-specific TCR beta clonotypes restricted by HLA-C dominated the ex vivo response.

CDR1 is MDHEN and CDR2 is SYDVKM in the germline V gene. The CDR3 is 14 residues long. The V segment lost 4 bases and the J segment 1 base; nucleotides outside the gene matches: 3. Each CDR3 protein gets one entry after TCRdb re-called the reads with MiXCR. The repertoire includes 200,000 to 300,000 distinct CDR3 sequences, roughly an eighth of them detected once, and under 2% sits in the top ten. This clonotype has at least ten counts. Its antigen is unidentified. The chain is built from TRBV28 and TRBJ2-5; the match to TRBD2 covers 7 bases. The source is a human donor in good health (CMV status not recorded). Some clones in this sample may be carry-over from other donors' samples. Sequencing was done on a sample of PBMCs. CDR3 in amino acids: CASSSAGAQETQYF. CDR3 nucleotide sequence: TGTGCCAGCAGTTCCGCGGGAGCCCAAGAGACCCAGTACTTC.